Following are 13 T cell receptor beta chains from one sample sequenced in a study of T-cell reconstitution after alpha-beta-depleted transplantation in children. Library preparation (for TCRbeta) was performed with unique molecular identifiers. TCRdb reprocessed the PCR reads with MiXCR, giving one entry per CDR3 protein. This sample has about 290,000 distinct CDR3 sequences, with 10% found just once. This sample comprised PBMCs, obtained before TCRalphabeta/CD19-depleted stem cell transplant. The receptors come from a boy younger than two with acute myeloid leukemia, due to receive a stem cell transplant.

In this sample, this clonotype turned up a few times. The V call is TRBV7-9, the J call TRBJ2-1; perhaps TRBD1 as D (6 bases). This CDR3 contains 12 residues. The germline V gene has CDR1 SEHNR and CDR2 FQNEAQ (reference sequence). The V gene lost 6 bases and the J gene lost 7 bases, with 10 bases spanning the gap. CDR3 region: CASRFRGNEQFF. CDR3 nucleotide sequence: TGTGCCAGCAGGTTCAGGGGTAATGAGCAGTTCTTC.

J is TRBJ2-5 and V is TRBV7-2; TRBD2 matches at 13 bases. The length of the CDR3 is 15 residues. With 5 bases clipped from V and 4 bases from J, the junction kept 4 bases outside the gene matches. Germline loops: CDR1 SGHTA, CDR2 FQGNSA. In nucleotides, the CDR3 is TGTGCCAGCAGCCGGACTAGCGGGGGACGAGAGACCCAGTACTTC. It specifies CASSRTSGGRETQYF.

V is TRBV15 and J is TRBJ2-1; 11 bases fit TRBD2. After removal of 6 bases from V and 0 bases from J, the junction contained 10 bases not matched to a gene. The CDR3 length is 18 residues. In germline, CDR1 is LNHNV, CDR2 YYDKDF (reference sequence). The CDR3 DNA is TGTGCCACCAGAGAGGGGGTTAGCGGGGGGGTCTCCTACAATGAGCAGTTCTTC. Encoded protein: CATREGVSGGVSYNEQFF.

This clonotype was seen repeatedly, ten times or more. The J gene is TRBJ2-1, the V gene TRBV10-3, with D possibly matching TRBD2 (5 bases). This CDR3 has 15 residues. Trimming left V 2 bases short and J 9 bases short, with 17 bases between. Germline CDR1 ENHRY, CDR2 SYGVKD. CDR3 nucleotides: TGTGCCATCAGTGAGCCTAGCACGGGTCGCGGTGAGCAGTTCTTC. Its protein is CAISEPSTGRGEQFF.

The chain carries TRBV3-1 and TRBJ2-5; D is perhaps TRBD2 (5 bases). Germline loops: CDR1 LGHDT, CDR2 YNNKEL (reference sequence). The CDR3 is made up of 15 amino acids. Trimming cost V 5 bases and J 4 bases, with 17 bases left between them. DNA of the CDR3: TGTGCCAGCAGCTTAACTAGTCAATGGGGAGAGACCCAGTACTTC. As protein: CASSLTSQWGETQYF.

This clonotype was counted at least ten times. V is TRBV24-1 and J is TRBJ2-1; 10 positions agree with TRBD1. CDR1 and CDR2 (germline): KGHDR, SFDVKD. The trim removed 1 base at V and 6 bases at J, leaving 2 bases unmatched. The length of the CDR3 is 15 residues. CDR3 sequence: CATSDFWTGGNEQFF. In nucleotides, the CDR3 is TGTGCCACCAGTGATTTTTGGACAGGGGGCAATGAGCAGTTCTTC.

The rearrangement uses TRBV19 and TRBJ2-1; D ambiguous. Trimming pared 6 bases from V and 0 bases from J, leaving 12 bases between. This CDR3 spans 15 amino acids. Germline values: CDR1 LNHDA, CDR2 SQIVND (reference sequence). In DNA, the CDR3 is TGTGCCAGTAGAAATGGGGTGCCCTCCTACAATGAGCAGTTCTTC. It translates to CASRNGVPSYNEQFF.

This clonotype was seen many times. This chain uses TRBV7-2 with TRBJ2-5; either TRBD1 or TRBD2 may supply D (7 bases each). From germline, CDR1 is SGHTA and CDR2 FQGNSA. Trimming stripped 0 bases from V and 4 bases from J, with 9 bases between. The CDR3 is made up of 14 amino acids. The CDR3 DNA follows: TGTGCCAGCAGCTTAGCCAGGGGGGGAGAGACCCAGTACTTC. This gives the protein CASSLARGGETQYF.

For this clonotype: This may stem from a read error, because a much larger clone lies one nucleotide away. The J gene is TRBJ1-5, the V gene TRBV20-1; perhaps TRBD1 as D (6 bases). The germline V and J ends were trimmed by 6 bases and 6 bases, with 15 bases remaining between them. CDR1 is DFQATT and CDR2 is SNEGSKA in the germline V gene (reference sequence). The CDR3 is 13 amino acids. The CDR3 spells CSAWLGGRQPQHF. The CDR3 nucleotides read TGCAGTGCGTGGCTAGGGGGTCGTCAGCCCCAGCATTTT.

The chain combines TRBV5-1 with TRBJ2-5; 12 bases agree with TRBD2. V was clipped by 4 bases and J by 5 bases; unmatched bases: 0. There are 13 residues in the CDR3. The germline V gene encodes CDR1 SGHRS and CDR2 YFSETQ. The CDR3 DNA sequence: TGCGCCAGCAGCACTAGCGGGGGGGAGACCCAGTACTTC. Translating it yields CASSTSGGETQYF.

This clonotype was counted many times. The V gene is TRBV11-1, the J gene TRBJ2-3; 7 bases map to TRBD1. V shed 6 bases and J 2 bases; nucleotides not matched to a gene: 8. Looked up from germline, CDR1 is SGHAT and CDR2 is FQDESV (reference sequence). The CDR3 totals 15 residues. CDR3 nucleotides: TGTGCCAGCAGTCTCTTGGACAGGTCCACAGATACGCAGTATTTT. Translation: CASSLLDRSTDTQYF. Drawing the rest from reference TRBV11-1 and TRBJ2-3, the complete variable domain is EAEVAQSPRYKITEKSQAVAFWCDPISGHATLYWYRQILGQGPELLVQFQDESVVDDSQLPKDRFSAERLKGVDSTLKIQPAELGDSAMYLCASSLLDRSTDTQYFGPGTRLTVL.

This clonotype appeared many times. This chain links TRBV5-1 with TRBJ1-1, with a possible D match to TRBD1 (6 bases). The CDR3 runs to 17 residues. Germline lookup yields CDR1 SGHRS and CDR2 YFSETQ. V was shortened by 1 base and J by 0 bases, with 16 bases between the two germline ends. CDR3 region: CASSLLAGARMNTEAFF. The CDR3 region has the DNA TGCGCCAGCAGCTTGCTGGCAGGGGCTAGGATGAACACTGAAGCTTTCTTT.

This clonotype was seen a handful of times. CDR3 bases: TGTGCCAGCAGTTCCGACAGGGTGAACACCGGGGAGCTGTTTTTT. Its protein product is CASSSDRVNTGELFF. The V call is TRBV2, the J call TRBJ2-2; 7 bases map to TRBD1. In germline, CDR1 is SNHLY, CDR2 FYNNEI. With 5 bases clipped from V and 1 base from J, the junction kept 4 bases outside the gene matches. This CDR3 is 15 amino acids long.